The next 3 T cell receptor beta chains were all read from a single sample in a study of OX40 agonist ivuxolimab in advanced cancers. Clones were read by immunoSEQ multiplex PCR, and TCRdb kept only the in-frame ones, dropping some. The top ten clones hold 6.6% of a sample with around 81,000 clones, about 86% of them seen once. The sequencing here drew on CD4+ or CD8+ T cells sorted from blood, taken in a trial of the OX40 agonist ivuxolimab. The receptors come from an adult with an advanced solid tumor such as melanoma, head and neck, liver or kidney cancer.

This clone was seen a handful of times. The V call is TRBV5-4, the J call TRBJ2-7; TRBD1 agrees at 7 bases. V was clipped by 4 bases and J by 6 bases; unmatched bases: 7. CDR3 length: 13 residues. Germline V lookup: CDR1 SGHNT, CDR2 YYREEE (reference sequence). CDR3 sequence: CASSRSSGGEQYV. CDR3 DNA sequence: TGTGCCAGCAGCCGGTCCTCAGGGGGCGAGCAGTACGTC.

About this clone itself: The same CDR3 can be traced to other DNA sequences in this sample. The J gene is TRBJ2-3, the V gene TRBV7-9, with D uncertain. Trimming cost V 5 bases and J 4 bases, with 7 bases left between them. The CDR3 has 12 residues. The V gene's germline CDR1 is SEHNR and CDR2 FQNEAQ (reference sequence). Here the CDR3 reads CASSPLSDTQYF. The CDR3 DNA sequence: TGTGCCAGCAGCCCCCTGTCAGATACGCAGTATTTT.

The chain joins TRBV7-8 to TRBJ2-7; unclear D gene. Germline values: CDR1 SGHVS, CDR2 FQNEAQ. V was clipped by 1 base and J by 3 bases, with 7 bases between them. CDR3 length: 13 residues. The CDR3 loop reads CASSLGNYYEQYF. DNA of the CDR3: TGTGCCAGCAGCTTAGGGAATTACTACGAGCAGTACTTC.